This TCR beta chain is drawn from a study of Graves' ophthalmopathy and Graves' hyperthyroidism. Overall study results and limits: In blood, most expanded thyroid clonotypes above 0.001 frequency were also detected.

Certain patients were not enrolled. These were patients with other autoimmune diseases, uncontrolled infections, pregnancy or lactation. Notes on this clonotype: The antigen remains undetermined.

Per the germline V gene, CDR1 is DFQATT and CDR2 is SNEGSKA (reference sequence). V was cut by 6 bases and J by 7 bases, with 24 bases left in between. CDR3 length: 15 residues. Amplification targeted the TCR beta CDR3 regions, with RNA transcripts as the source material. First-round RT-PCR with HTBI primers preceded a second-round multiplex PCR. TCRdb called the multiplex PCR reads again in MiXCR, with one record for every CDR3 protein. The sample consists of about 400,000 distinct CDR3 sequences, about 17% of them appearing once. What was sequenced was peripheral blood. The chain links TRBV20-1 to TRBJ2-5; D is tentatively TRBD1 or TRBD2 (6 bases each). The receptor was isolated from a woman aged 18-29 years with Graves' ophthalmopathy. The CDR3 here is CSASLGGRHQGTQYF. CDR3 sequence (DNA): TGCAGTGCCTCATTGGGGGGCCGACACCAGGGGACCCAGTACTTC.